Shown below are 27 T cell receptor beta chains from a single sample sequenced in a study of blood T cell repertoires in COVID-19. Measured with immunoSEQ multiplex PCR; TCRdb has only the in-frame clones, and not every one. The sample lists some 320,000 clones, approximately 85% occurring once. What was sequenced was peripheral blood. These TCRs come from a human donor in a cohort sampled during active COVID-19.

The rearrangement uses TRBV5-6 and TRBJ2-7; the D gene is possibly TRBD1 (6 bases). V dropped 5 bases and J dropped 4 bases, with 10 bases sitting between them. From germline, CDR1 is SGHDT and CDR2 YYEEEE. The CDR3 covers 12 residues. This CDR3 is CASRAGEYEQYF. The CDR3 DNA is TGTGCCAGCAGGGCAGGGGAATACGAGCAGTACTTC.

CDR3 protein: CASSLGTGDYGYTF. CDR3 DNA: TGTGCCAGCAGTTTGGGGACAGGGGACTATGGCTACACCTTC. The chain is built from TRBV28 and TRBJ1-2; the match to TRBD1 covers 10 bases. Germline-derived CDR1 and CDR2 are MDHEN and SYDVKM. The CDR3 is made up of 14 amino acids. V shed 3 bases and J 3 bases; nucleotides not matched to a gene: 1.

The chain recombines TRBV11-2 with TRBJ2-3; 9 bases fit TRBD2. The CDR3 covers 17 residues. With V trimmed by 3 bases and J by 0 bases, 7 bases remained unmatched. The V gene's germline CDR1 is SGHAT and CDR2 FQNNGV. In DNA, the CDR3 is TGTGCCAGCAGCTTTCCTAGCGGGGTGCCTAGCACAGATACGCAGTATTTT. This codes for CASSFPSGVPSTDTQYF.

The V call is TRBV5-4, the J call TRBJ2-7; D is unclear. CDR3 size: 14 residues. The V and J ends lost 2 bases and 5 bases respectively, with 14 bases between them. Germline assignment: CDR1 SGHNT and CDR2 YYREEE (reference sequence). CDR3 bases: TGTGCCAGCAGCTTAGTAACCGATCGGGACGAGCAGTACTTC. Its translation is CASSLVTDRDEQYF.

With regard to this clone: Other DNA sequences in this specimen translate into the identical CDR3. This sequence joins TRBV9 and TRBJ2-5; 8 nucleotides match TRBD2. CDR1 and CDR2 (germline): SGDLS, YYNGEE. The V segment lost 0 bases and the J segment 5 bases; nucleotides outside the gene matches: 6. The CDR3 sequence is 15 residues long. CDR3 DNA: TGTGCCAGCAGCGTAGCGGGGGGGCCGGGGGAGACCCAGTACTTC. This gives the protein CASSVAGGPGETQYF.

This clone showed up just once. The rearrangement uses TRBV18 and TRBJ2-3; D gene unclear. The CDR3 is made up of 13 amino acids. Germline V gene sequence: CDR1 KGHSH, CDR2 LQKENI. Trimming cost V 4 bases and J 2 bases, with 7 bases left between them. The CDR3 DNA is TGTGCCAGCTCACTTAGCCACACAGATACGCAGTATTTT. It yields the protein CASSLSHTDTQYF.

The V call is TRBV7-8, the J call TRBJ2-7; D possibly corresponds to TRBD1 (5 bases). Germline values: CDR1 SGHVS, CDR2 FQNEAQ. The CDR3 has 13 residues. Deletions cut 1 base from V and 1 base from J, with 5 bases between. The CDR3 DNA follows: TGTGCCAGCAGCTTAGACAGGTCCTACGAGCAGTACTTC. It is translated as CASSLDRSYEQYF.

V is TRBV5-1 and J is TRBJ1-5; possible D gene TRBD1, 5 bases. CDR1 is SGHRS, CDR2 YFSETQ, per germline. The CDR3 sequence is 15 residues long. Trimming took 1 base from V and 1 from J, leaving 9 bases between them. The chain's CDR3 is CASSLSGDSNQPQHF. As DNA, the CDR3 is TGCGCCAGCAGCTTGTCGGGGGACAGCAATCAGCCCCAGCATTTT.

The V and J genes are TRBV5-1 and TRBJ2-7; TRBD2 might be the D (5 bases). The CDR3 is 14 amino acids. Trimming cost V 1 base and J 6 bases, with 14 bases left between them. Germline V gene data show CDR1 as SGHRS and CDR2 as YFSETQ. CDR3 loop: CASSLSLAGSEQYF. For the CDR3, the DNA is TGCGCCAGCAGCTTGTCCCTAGCCGGTAGCGAGCAGTACTTC.

V and J are TRBV7-3 and TRBJ2-1; 10 nucleotides match TRBD2. The germline V gene encodes CDR1 SGHTA and CDR2 FQGTGA. CDR3 size: 16 residues. Trimming cost V 3 bases and J 2 bases; bases outside gene matches: 4. Here the CDR3 reads CASSFKSGGAYNEQFF. The CDR3 DNA is TGTGCCAGCAGCTTCAAGAGCGGGGGGGCCTACAATGAGCAGTTCTTC.

This clone has just a few counts. J is TRBJ2-3 and V is TRBV7-2; unclear D gene. This CDR3 has 13 amino acids. CDR1 is SGHTA and CDR2 is FQGNSA in the germline V gene. V was clipped by 1 base and J by 6 bases, with 8 bases between them. The CDR3 here is CASSLELRDTQYF. The CDR3 DNA reads TGTGCCAGCAGCTTAGAGCTGCGCGATACGCAGTATTTT.

The chain is built from TRBV10-1 and TRBJ2-2; 9 bases agree with TRBD1. The CDR3 extends over 13 amino acids. Trimming removed 7 bases from V and 7 bases from J; junction bases left unmatched: 4. CDR1 and CDR2 from the germline V gene are WNHNN and SYGVQD (reference sequence). The CDR3 DNA follows: TGCGCCAGCACCGGACAGGGGTTCGGGGAGCTGTTTTTT. Protein product: CASTGQGFGELFF.

The chain combines TRBV6-5 with TRBJ1-2; 8 bases match TRBD1. This CDR3 has 13 amino acids. Trimming removed 8 bases from V and 7 bases from J; junction bases left unmatched: 9. CDR1 is MNHEY, CDR2 SVGAGI, per germline. The CDR3 spells CASGWTGLIGYTF. The CDR3 coding sequence is TGTGCCAGCGGGTGGACAGGGTTGATTGGCTACACCTTC.

This rearrangement joins TRBV6-1 to TRBJ1-5; D perhaps matches TRBD1 (5 bases). V lost 2 bases and J 4 bases, leaving 15 bases between the germline ends. The CDR3 covers 16 residues. Germline CDR1 and CDR2: MNHNS and SASEGT. In DNA form, the CDR3 reads TGTGCCAGCAGTGAATGGGCCGGGGAGGGGAATCAGCCCCAGCATTTT. This encodes CASSEWAGEGNQPQHF.

The chain employs TRBV30 and TRBJ2-7; 7 bases fit TRBD1. V shed 0 bases, J shed 9 bases, and the junction held 8 bases outside the gene matches. Germline CDR1 GTSNPN, CDR2 SVGIG (reference sequence). This CDR3 is 13 amino acids long. The CDR3 region has the DNA TGTGCCTGGAGTGTACTAGTAGGGGGCTCGCAGTACTTC. Its translation: CAWSVLVGGSQYF.

The V and J genes are TRBV6-5 and TRBJ1-5, with D possibly matching TRBD1 (6 bases). The CDR3 runs 13 residues. Germline V gene data show CDR1 as MNHEY and CDR2 as SVGAGI. Trimming shortened V by 8 bases and J by 6 bases, and 14 bases separated the two germline ends. CDR3 residues: CASFWGQGQPQHF. The CDR3 DNA reads TGTGCCAGCTTCTGGGGGCAGGGTCAGCCCCAGCATTTT.

V is TRBV19 and J is TRBJ2-2; 11 bases map to TRBD1. Germline CDR1 is LNHDA and CDR2 is SQIVND (reference sequence). This CDR3 spans 18 amino acids. The V and J ends lost 5 bases and 6 bases, in that order; junction bases with no gene match: 14. The CDR3 DNA is TGTGCCAGTAGTGAAGGACAGGGGGCAAGTAACCTAGCCGGGGAGCTGTTTTTT. It yields the protein CASSEGQGASNLAGELFF.

The chain joins TRBV12-3 or TRBV12-4 to TRBJ1-6, with D possibly TRBD1 on 5 matching bases. The CDR3 covers 13 residues. The V and J ends lost 5 bases and 7 bases respectively, with 9 bases between them. The CDR3 DNA follows: TGTGCCAGCAGTCCGGACACCAATTCACCCCTCCACTTT. Amino acids: CASSPDTNSPLHF.

J is TRBJ2-6 and V is TRBV27; D perhaps matches TRBD1 (6 bases). Per germline, CDR1 MNHEY and CDR2 SMNVEV (reference sequence). This CDR3 has 16 residues. With 1 base removed from V and 2 bases from J, the gap between germline ends came to 9 bases. The CDR3 reads CASSLLGGTGANVLTF. In DNA, the CDR3 is TGTGCCAGCAGTTTATTAGGGGGTACTGGGGCCAACGTCCTGACTTTC.

CDR3 region: CASSIQRGNTEAFF. For the CDR3, the DNA is TGTGCCAGTAGTATACAACGGGGTAACACTGAAGCTTTCTTT. This sequence joins TRBV19 and TRBJ1-1; D is unclear. The CDR3 runs 14 residues. The germline gives CDR1 LNHDA, CDR2 SQIVND (reference sequence). V lost 2 bases, J lost 2 bases, and 9 bases lay in between.

In its sample, this clone was seen once. The J gene is TRBJ1-1, the V gene TRBV15, with D perhaps TRBD1 (5 bases). The CDR3 is made up of 15 amino acids. Trimming took 4 bases from V and 5 from J, leaving 17 bases between them. Germline loops: CDR1 LNHNV, CDR2 YYDKDF (reference sequence). The CDR3 nucleotides read TGTGCCACCAGCACGGGGGGACTGGCGGGGACTGAAGCTTTCTTT. Residues: CATSTGGLAGTEAFF.

Worth noting for this clone: Other nucleotide sequences in the sample specify the same CDR3. The chain employs TRBV27 and TRBJ2-7; perhaps TRBD2 as D (5 bases). CDR3 length equals 13 residues. CDR1 and CDR2 from the germline V gene are MNHEY and SMNVEV (reference sequence). The V end was cut by 2 bases, the J end by 2 bases, with 7 bases between. The CDR3 loop is CASSLTGTYEQYF. In nucleotides, the CDR3 is TGTGCCAGCAGTTTAACCGGGACCTACGAGCAGTACTTC.

The chain carries TRBV11-2 and TRBJ2-5; TRBD2 might be the D (6 bases). Between the trimmed V and J ends, which lost 5 bases and 5 bases, there was a span of 21 bases. The length of the CDR3 is 16 residues. The germline CDR1 and CDR2 sequences are SGHAT and FQNNGV. CDR3 loop: CASSPPRGTPHETQYF. The CDR3 DNA reads as TGTGCCAGCAGCCCCCCGCGAGGGACTCCGCATGAGACCCAGTACTTC.

The chain combines TRBV30 with TRBJ2-1; 7 bases align to TRBD2. The V segment lost 8 bases and the J segment 1 base; nucleotides outside the gene matches: 11. This CDR3 is built from 15 residues. The V gene's germline CDR1 is GTSNPN and CDR2 SVGIG (reference sequence). The CDR3 here is CAGGRAEESYNEQFF. The CDR3 coding sequence is TGTGCCGGGGGGAGGGCGGAGGAATCCTACAATGAGCAGTTCTTC.

Comments on this clone: At the DNA level, this CDR3 is encoded by other sequences in the same sample as well. The V gene is TRBV12-3 or TRBV12-4, the J gene TRBJ2-7, with D perhaps TRBD1 (6 bases). This CDR3 has 13 amino acids. The V end lost 1 base, the J end lost 3 bases, and 7 bases lay between the germline ends. The CDR3 region is CASSLGRGYEQYF. In nucleotides, the CDR3 is TGTGCCAGCAGTTTAGGCAGGGGCTACGAGCAGTACTTC.

In DNA, the CDR3 is TGCAGCGTTTCGAGGGGGGGGGATCAGCCCCAGCATTTT. Translating it yields CSVSRGGDQPQHF. The gene calls are TRBV29-1 and TRBJ1-5, with a tentative D call TRBD1 (6 bases). V lost 5 bases and J 5 bases, leaving 13 bases between the germline ends. CDR1 and CDR2 (germline): SQVTM, ANQGSEA. The CDR3 totals 13 residues.

The V call is TRBV24-1, the J call TRBJ2-4; the match to TRBD1 covers 8 bases. The V segment lost 9 bases and the J segment 6 bases; nucleotides outside the gene matches: 12. Germline loops: CDR1 KGHDR, CDR2 SFDVKD. The CDR3 totals 15 residues. The CDR3 DNA follows: TGTGCCACCCATAATCGACAGGGGAGGATAAACATTCAGTACTTC. Protein sequence: CATHNRQGRINIQYF.